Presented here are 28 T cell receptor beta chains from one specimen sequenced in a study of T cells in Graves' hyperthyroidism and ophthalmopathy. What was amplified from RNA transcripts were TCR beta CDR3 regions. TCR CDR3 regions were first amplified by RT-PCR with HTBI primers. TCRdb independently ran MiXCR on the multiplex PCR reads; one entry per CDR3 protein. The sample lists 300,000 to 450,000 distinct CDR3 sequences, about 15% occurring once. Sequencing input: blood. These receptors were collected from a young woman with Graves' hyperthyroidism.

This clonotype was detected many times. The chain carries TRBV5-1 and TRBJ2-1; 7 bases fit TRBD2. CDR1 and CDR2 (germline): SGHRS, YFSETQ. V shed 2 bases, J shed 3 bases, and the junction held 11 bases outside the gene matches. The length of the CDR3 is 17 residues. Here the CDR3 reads CASSLNLGASGYNEQFF. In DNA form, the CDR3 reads TGCGCCAGCAGCTTAAACCTCGGGGCTAGCGGCTACAATGAGCAGTTCTTC. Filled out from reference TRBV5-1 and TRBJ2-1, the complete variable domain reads KAGVTQTPRYLIKTRGQQVTLSCSPISGHRSVSWYQQTPGQGLQFLFEYFSETQRNKGNFPGRFSGRQFSNSRSEMNVSTLELGDSALYLCASSLNLGASGYNEQFFGPGTRLTVL.

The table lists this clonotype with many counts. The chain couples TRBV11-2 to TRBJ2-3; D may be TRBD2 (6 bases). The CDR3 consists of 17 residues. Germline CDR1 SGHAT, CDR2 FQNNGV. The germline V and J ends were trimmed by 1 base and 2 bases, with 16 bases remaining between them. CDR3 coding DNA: TGTGCCAGCAGCTTAGGAAGGGACTTTCGAGTCACAGATACGCAGTATTTT. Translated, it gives CASSLGRDFRVTDTQYF.

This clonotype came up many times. The CDR3 loop is CASSGTGGEQYF. CDR3 coding DNA: TGTGCCAGCAGCGGGACTGGCGGCGAGCAGTACTTC. The chain has TRBV27 and TRBJ2-7; D might be TRBD2 (6 bases). The CDR3 length is 12 residues. Germline lookup yields CDR1 MNHEY and CDR2 SMNVEV (reference sequence). V lost 6 bases and J 6 bases, leaving 12 bases between the germline ends.

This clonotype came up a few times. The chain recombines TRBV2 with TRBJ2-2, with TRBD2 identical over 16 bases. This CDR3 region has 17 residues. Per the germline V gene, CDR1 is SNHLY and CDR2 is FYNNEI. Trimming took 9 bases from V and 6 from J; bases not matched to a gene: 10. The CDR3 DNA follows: TGTGCCAGTAATAACAGGGGACTAGCGGGAGGGGCCGGGGAGCTGTTTTTT. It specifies CASNNRGLAGGAGELFF.

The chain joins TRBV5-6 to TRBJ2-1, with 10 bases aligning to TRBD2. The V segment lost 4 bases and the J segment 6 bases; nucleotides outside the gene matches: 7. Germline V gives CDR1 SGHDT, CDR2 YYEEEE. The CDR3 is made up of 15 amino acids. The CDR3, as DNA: TGTGCCAGCAGCCCCCTGGGACTAGCGTCCAATGAGCAGTTCTTC. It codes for CASSPLGLASNEQFF.

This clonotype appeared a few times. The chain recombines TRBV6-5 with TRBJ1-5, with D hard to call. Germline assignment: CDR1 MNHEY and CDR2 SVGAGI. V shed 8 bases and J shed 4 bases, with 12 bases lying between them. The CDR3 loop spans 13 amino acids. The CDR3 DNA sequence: TGTGCCAGCTGCGGTTCCACTAATCAGCCCCAGCATTTT. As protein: CASCGSTNQPQHF.

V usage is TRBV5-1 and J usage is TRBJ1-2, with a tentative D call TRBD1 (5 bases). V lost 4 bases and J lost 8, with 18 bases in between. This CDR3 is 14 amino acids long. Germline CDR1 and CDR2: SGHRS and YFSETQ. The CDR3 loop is CASSEDRGGGGYTF. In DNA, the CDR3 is TGCGCCAGCAGCGAGGACCGGGGCGGAGGAGGCTACACCTTC.

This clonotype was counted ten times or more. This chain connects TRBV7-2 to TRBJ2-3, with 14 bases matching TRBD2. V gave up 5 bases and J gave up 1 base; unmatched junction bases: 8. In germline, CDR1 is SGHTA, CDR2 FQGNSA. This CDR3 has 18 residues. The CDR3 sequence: CASSVLPGLAGGTDTQYF. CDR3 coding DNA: TGTGCCAGCAGCGTATTACCGGGACTAGCGGGAGGCACAGATACGCAGTATTTT.

The CDR3 is CASRGLPGIGANVLTF. The CDR3 DNA sequence: TGTGCCAGCAGGGGACTTCCCGGCATCGGGGCCAACGTCCTGACTTTC. The chain is built from TRBV2 and TRBJ2-6, with a tentative D call TRBD2 (6 bases). The CDR3 covers 16 residues. V lost 6 bases, J lost 4 bases, and 16 bases lay in between. Germline CDR1 and CDR2: SNHLY and FYNNEI.

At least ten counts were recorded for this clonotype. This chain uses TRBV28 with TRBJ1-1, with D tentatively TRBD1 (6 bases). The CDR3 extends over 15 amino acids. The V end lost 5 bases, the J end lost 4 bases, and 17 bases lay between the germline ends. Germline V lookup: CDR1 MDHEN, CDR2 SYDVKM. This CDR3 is CASSPGDNRGTEAFF. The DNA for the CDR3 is TGTGCCAGCAGTCCAGGGGATAATCGGGGCACTGAAGCTTTCTTT.

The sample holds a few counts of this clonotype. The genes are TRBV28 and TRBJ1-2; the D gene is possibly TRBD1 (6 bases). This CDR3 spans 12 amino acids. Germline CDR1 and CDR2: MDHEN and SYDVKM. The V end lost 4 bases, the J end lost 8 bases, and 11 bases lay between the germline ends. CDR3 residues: CASSYTGYGYTF. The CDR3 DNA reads TGTGCCAGCAGTTACACAGGGTACGGCTACACCTTC.

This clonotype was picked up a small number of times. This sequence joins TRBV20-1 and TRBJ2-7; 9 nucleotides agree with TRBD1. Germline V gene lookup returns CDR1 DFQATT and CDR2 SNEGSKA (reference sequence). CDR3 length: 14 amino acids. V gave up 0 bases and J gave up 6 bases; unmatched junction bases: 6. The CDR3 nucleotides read TGCAGTGCTAGAGATCGGGACAGGGCCTCCGAGCAGTACTTC. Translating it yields CSARDRDRASEQYF.

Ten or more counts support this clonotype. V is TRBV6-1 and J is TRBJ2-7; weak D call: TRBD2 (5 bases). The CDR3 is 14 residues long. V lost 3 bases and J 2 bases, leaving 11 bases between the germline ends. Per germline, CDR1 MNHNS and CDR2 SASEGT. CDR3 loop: CASSEGRGAYEQYF. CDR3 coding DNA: TGTGCCAGCAGTGAGGGCCGGGGAGCCTACGAGCAGTACTTC.

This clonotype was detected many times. The CDR3 reads CASSSKTSFSGKETQYF. The CDR3 coding sequence is TGTGCCAGCAGTTCAAAAACGTCGTTTAGCGGGAAGGAGACCCAGTACTTC. This chain joins TRBV28 and TRBJ2-5; 8 nucleotides match TRBD2. CDR1 and CDR2 (germline): MDHEN, SYDVKM. The V segment lost 4 bases and the J segment 5 bases; nucleotides outside the gene matches: 15. This CDR3 spans 17 amino acids.

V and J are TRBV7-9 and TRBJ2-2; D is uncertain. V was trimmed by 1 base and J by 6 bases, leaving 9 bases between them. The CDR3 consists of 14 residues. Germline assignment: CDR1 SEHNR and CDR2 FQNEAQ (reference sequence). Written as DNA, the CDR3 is TGTGCCAGCAGCTTAGTTTCCAGTGCCGGGGAGCTGTTTTTT. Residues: CASSLVSSAGELFF.

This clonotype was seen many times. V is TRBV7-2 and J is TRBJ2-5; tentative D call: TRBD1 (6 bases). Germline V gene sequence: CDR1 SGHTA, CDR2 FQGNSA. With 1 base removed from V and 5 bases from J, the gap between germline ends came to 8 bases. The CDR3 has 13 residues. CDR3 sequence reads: CASSLVGAETQYF. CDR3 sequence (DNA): TGTGCCAGCAGCTTAGTGGGGGCGGAGACCCAGTACTTC.

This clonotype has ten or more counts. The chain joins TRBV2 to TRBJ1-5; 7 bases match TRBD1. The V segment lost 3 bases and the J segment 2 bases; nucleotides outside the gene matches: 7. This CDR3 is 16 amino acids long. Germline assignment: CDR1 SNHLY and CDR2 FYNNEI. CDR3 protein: CASSDRAQGGNQPQHF. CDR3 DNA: TGTGCCAGCAGTGATCGGGCGCAGGGGGGCAATCAGCCCCAGCATTTT.

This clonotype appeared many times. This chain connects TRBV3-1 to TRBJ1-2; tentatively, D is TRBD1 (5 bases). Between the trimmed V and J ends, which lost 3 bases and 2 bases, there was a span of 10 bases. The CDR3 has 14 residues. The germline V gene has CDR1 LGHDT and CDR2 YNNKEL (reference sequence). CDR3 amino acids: CASSQGGWNYGYTF. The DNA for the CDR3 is TGTGCCAGCAGCCAGGGGGGGTGGAACTATGGCTACACCTTC.

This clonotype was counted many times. CDR3 sequence: CASSLFPAGGGSYEQYF. DNA for the CDR3: TGCGCCAGCAGCTTATTTCCAGCGGGAGGGGGCTCCTACGAGCAGTACTTC. This rearrangement joins TRBV5-1 to TRBJ2-7; 10 bases match TRBD2. The CDR3 contains 17 residues. Germline CDR1 is SGHRS and CDR2 is YFSETQ. V was clipped by 2 bases and J by 0 bases; unmatched bases: 8.

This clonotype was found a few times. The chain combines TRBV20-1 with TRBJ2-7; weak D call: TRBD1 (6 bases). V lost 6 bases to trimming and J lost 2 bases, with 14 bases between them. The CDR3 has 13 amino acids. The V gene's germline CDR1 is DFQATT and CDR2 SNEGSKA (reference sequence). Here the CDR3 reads CSAPDRRTYEQYF. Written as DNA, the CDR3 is TGCAGTGCCCCAGACAGGCGTACCTACGAGCAGTACTTC.

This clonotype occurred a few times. CDR3 sequence: CASSEGTGGKNIQYF. The DNA of the CDR3 is TGTGCCAGCAGTGAAGGGACAGGGGGCAAAAACATTCAGTACTTC. The chain couples TRBV6-1 to TRBJ2-4, with 10 bases aligning to TRBD1. The J segment lost 3 bases and the V segment lost 1 base, leaving 0 bases of the junction unmatched. This CDR3 has 15 amino acids. Germline V lookup: CDR1 MNHNS, CDR2 SASEGT.

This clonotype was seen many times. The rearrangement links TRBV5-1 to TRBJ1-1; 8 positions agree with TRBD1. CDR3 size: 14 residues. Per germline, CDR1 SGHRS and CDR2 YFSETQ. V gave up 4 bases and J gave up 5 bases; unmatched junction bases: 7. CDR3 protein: CASSLMTGETEAFF. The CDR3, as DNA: TGCGCCAGCAGCCTCATGACAGGGGAAACTGAAGCTTTCTTT.

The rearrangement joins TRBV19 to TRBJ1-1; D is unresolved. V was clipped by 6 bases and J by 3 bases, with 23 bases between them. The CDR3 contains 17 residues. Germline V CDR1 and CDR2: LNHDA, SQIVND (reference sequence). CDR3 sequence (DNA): TGTGCCAGTAGCCCTGGGTCCCGGGATTATTGGGACACTGAAGCTTTCTTT. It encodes CASSPGSRDYWDTEAFF. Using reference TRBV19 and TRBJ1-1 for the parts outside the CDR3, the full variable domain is DGGITQSPKYLFRKEGQNVTLSCEQNLNHDAMYWYRQDPGQGLRLIYYSQIVNDFQKGDIAEGYSVSREKKESFPLTVTSAQKNPTAFYLCASSPGSRDYWDTEAFFGQGTRLTVV.

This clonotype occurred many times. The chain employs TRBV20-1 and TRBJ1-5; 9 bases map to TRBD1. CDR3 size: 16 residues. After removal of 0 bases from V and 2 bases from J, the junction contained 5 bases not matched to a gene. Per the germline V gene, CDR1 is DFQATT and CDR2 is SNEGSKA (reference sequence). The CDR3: CSAREATGGGNQPQHF. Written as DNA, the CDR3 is TGCAGTGCTAGAGAGGCAACAGGGGGCGGCAATCAGCCCCAGCATTTT.

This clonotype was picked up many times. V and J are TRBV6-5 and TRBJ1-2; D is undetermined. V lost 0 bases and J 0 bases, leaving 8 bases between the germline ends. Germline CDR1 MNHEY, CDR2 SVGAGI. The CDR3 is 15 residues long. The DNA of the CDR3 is TGTGCCAGCAGTTACTCGGCGGCTTCTAACTATGGCTACACCTTC. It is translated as CASSYSAASNYGYTF.

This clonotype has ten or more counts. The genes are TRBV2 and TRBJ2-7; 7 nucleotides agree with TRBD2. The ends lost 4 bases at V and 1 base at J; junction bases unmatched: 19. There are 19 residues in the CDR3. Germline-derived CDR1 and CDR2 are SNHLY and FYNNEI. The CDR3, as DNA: TGTGCCAGCAGTGGCCCCCTAGCGGCAAGGGCGTTATCTTCCTACGAGCAGTACTTC. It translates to CASSGPLAARALSSYEQYF.

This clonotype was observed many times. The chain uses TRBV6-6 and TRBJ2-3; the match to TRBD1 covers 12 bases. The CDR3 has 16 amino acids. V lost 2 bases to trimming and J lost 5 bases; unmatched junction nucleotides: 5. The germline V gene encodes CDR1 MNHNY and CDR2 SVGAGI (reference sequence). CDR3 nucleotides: TGTGCCAGCAGTTACCTGGGACAGGGGGCCGGAGATACGCAGTATTTT. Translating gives CASSYLGQGAGDTQYF.

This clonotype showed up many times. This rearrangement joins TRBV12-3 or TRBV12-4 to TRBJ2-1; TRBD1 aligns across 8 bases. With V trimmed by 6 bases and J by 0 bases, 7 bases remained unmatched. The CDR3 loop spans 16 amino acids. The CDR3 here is CASSQRQGPSYNEQFF. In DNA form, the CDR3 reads TGTGCCAGCAGCCAAAGACAGGGGCCCTCCTACAATGAGCAGTTCTTC.